Listed below are T cell receptor beta chains from one sample, sequenced in a study of T cell clones after liver transplantation. Method: immunoSEQ multiplex PCR; TCRdb's copy keeps in-frame clones and lacks some. The sample comprises roughly 15,000 clones, nearly 95% of which are singletons, and around 47% rests with the top ten. This material consisted of CD8+ T cells from blood, taken before liver transplant. All receptors derive from a human donor who received a liver transplant. Each CDR3 is given with its conserved first and last residue. D genes are given only for firm matches. The size entry is marked missing in some rows and otherwise reads once, few, many or a size class.

J gene	D gene	clone size	V gene	CDR3 DNA	CDR3 protein
TRBJ1-1	.	.	TRBV27	TGTGCCAGCAGTTTAGACAGAACTGAAGCTTTCTTT	CASSLDRTEAFF
TRBJ2-5	.	.	TRBV6-6	TGTGCCAGCAGTACCGGGATCCAAGAGACCCAGTACTTC	CASSTGIQETQYF
TRBJ1-4	.	.	TRBV7-9	TGTGCCAGCAGAGGGAGGACTGGCGAAAAACTGTTTTTT	CASRGRTGEKLFF
TRBJ1-5	TRBD1	once	TRBV7-2	TGTGCCAGCAGCAGCAGGGACAGGGTTGGTCAGCCCCAGCATTTT	CASSSRDRVGQPQHF
TRBJ2-1	.	.	TRBV9	TGTGCCAGCAGCTGGGGAGGCCCCTCGGGTGAGCAGTTCTTC	CASSWGGPSGEQFF
TRBJ2-7	.	.	TRBV4-1	TGCGCCAGCAGCCAAGATGCCCAGAGAAGAGACGAGCAGTACTTC	CASSQDAQRRDEQYF
TRBJ2-7	.	large	TRBV15	TGTGCCACCAGCAGGTTCGGTGGGGAAGAGCAGTACTTC	CATSRFGGEEQYF
TRBJ2-7	TRBD1	.	TRBV7-9	TGTGCCAGCAGCTCTACAGGGGGCGAGCAGTACTTC	CASSSTGGEQYF
TRBJ2-1	TRBD2	.	TRBV7-9	TGTGCCAGCAGCCTAGCGGGGAGGGCCTACAATGAGCAGTTCTTC	CASSLAGRAYNEQFF
TRBJ2-3	TRBD2	.	TRBV2	TGTGCCAGCAGTGAATCCCGGACTAGCGGGAGATTAGATACGCAGTATTTT	CASSESRTSGRLDTQYF
TRBJ2-1	TRBD2	.	TRBV28	TGTGCCAGCAGTAGCAGACTAGCGGGAGGGCCAGGGACCTACAATGAGCAGTTCTTC	CASSSRLAGGPGTYNEQFF
TRBJ2-1	.	.	TRBV4-3	TGCGCCAGCAGCCAAGACCCCCAGATTTCCTACAATGAGCAGTTCTTC	CASSQDPQISYNEQFF
TRBJ2-1	.	.	TRBV5-1	TGCGCCAGCAGCCCTTCAGGAACTAGCTCCTACAATGAGCAGTTCTTC	CASSPSGTSSYNEQFF
TRBJ2-1	.	.	TRBV2	TGTGCCAGCAGTGGTCCGTTGGTAAATGAGCAGTTCTTC	CASSGPLVNEQFF
TRBJ2-7	.	.	TRBV7-8	TGTGCCAGCAGCTTAGCTGGTGGCTACGAGCAGTACTTC	CASSLAGGYEQYF
TRBJ1-1	TRBD1	.	TRBV19	TGTGCCAGTAGATCCGACAGGGTTAGTTCTGTGGCTTTCTTT	CASRSDRVSSVAFF
TRBJ1-4	.	.	TRBV9	TGTGCCAGCAGCGCCGGACGGACAGCAACTAATGAAAAACTGTTTTTT	CASSAGRTATNEKLFF
TRBJ2-1	.	.	TRBV7-9	TGTGCCAGCAGCTTAGTTCGGGGGAGAGGGCAGTTCTTC	CASSLVRGRGQFF
TRBJ1-1	.	once	TRBV6-1	TGTGCCAGCAGTGGAGGGACCCGGAACACTGAAGCTTTCTTT	CASSGGTRNTEAFF
TRBJ2-7	.	.	TRBV2	TGTGCCAGCAGTCACCCCTTAGAGGGGGGCTACGAGCAGTACTTC	CASSHPLEGGYEQYF
TRBJ2-7	.	.	TRBV5-1	TGCGCCAGCAGCGGAGGGGACAGCCCTTACGAGCAGTACTTC	CASSGGDSPYEQYF
TRBJ2-2	.	.	TRBV29-1	TGCAGCGTTACCCTTTTAGGGGAGCTGTTTTTT	CSVTLLGELFF